These 25 T cell receptor beta chains were sequenced from one sample in a study of T cell responses to AZD1222 COVID-19 vaccine (dated by TCRdb to the early 2020s). Libraries were made using the immunoSEQ multiplex PCR assay. TCRdb provides this immuneACCESS table in a form limited to in-frame rearrangements. Some clones are lacking; in checked studies, under half of them reflect an unresolved V gene, and why the rest are absent is not known. Here the sample has 66,000 or so clones; about four fifths occur a single time. The ten largest clones represent 23% of the sample. In light of the paper, this sample's time point label describes: baseline before first vaccination. The treatment or condition label for this specimen denotes: meningococcal conjugate vaccine given as trial control. Here the sequenced sample was peripheral blood, taken on day 0 of MenACWY control vaccination. Every receptor here comes from an adult in good health.

CDR3 nucleotides: TGTGCCAGCAGCGTTTTTAGGCCCAACGAGCAGTACTTC. Translation: CASSVFRPNEQYF. This rearrangement joins TRBV12-3 or TRBV12-4 to TRBJ2-7; D is uncertain. Trimming took off 6 bases at V and 5 bases at J, with 14 bases between the two ends. The CDR3 spans 13 residues.

The genes are TRBV16 and TRBJ1-2; tentatively, D is TRBD1 (5 bases). The CDR3 sequence is 14 residues long. Germline CDR1 is KGHSY and CDR2 is FQNENV. Trimming took 4 bases from V and 14 from J, leaving 23 bases between them. The CDR3 region is CASSPSSGPLSRTF. DNA for the CDR3: TGTGCCAGCAGCCCTTCCTCGGGGCCTCTTTCTAGGACCTTC.

This clone was observed a handful of times. This rearrangement joins TRBV27 to TRBJ2-3, with no clear D. This CDR3 has 15 amino acids. Germline V gene sequence: CDR1 MNHEY, CDR2 SMNVEV (reference sequence). V shed 3 bases and J shed 0 bases, with 10 bases lying between them. CDR3 protein: CASSFVYGSTDTQYF. The CDR3 bases are TGTGCCAGCAGTTTCGTGTACGGTAGCACAGATACGCAGTATTTT.

The chain employs TRBV9 and TRBJ1-2; D ambiguous. The CDR3 consists of 12 residues. Trimming took off 3 bases at V and 6 bases at J, with 9 bases between the two ends. Germline V lookup: CDR1 SGDLS, CDR2 YYNGEE. The CDR3 nucleotides are TGTGCCAGCAGCGACGACACCAATGGCTACACCTTC. Translation: CASSDDTNGYTF.

The chain is built from TRBV19 and TRBJ2-7; maybe TRBD1 (6 bases). Germline CDR1 is LNHDA and CDR2 is SQIVND (reference sequence). The CDR3 loop spans 17 amino acids. V shed 11 bases and J shed 0 bases, with 26 bases lying between them. CDR3 DNA sequence: TGTGCCCCCCGATATGTTGGGCCCAGGGGTTTCTCCTACGAGCAGTACTTC. Amino acids: CAPRYVGPRGFSYEQYF.

The genes are TRBV20-1 and TRBJ1-1, with D perhaps TRBD1 (5 bases). Germline V CDR1 and CDR2: DFQATT, SNEGSKA (reference sequence). This CDR3 has 11 residues. The CDR3 nucleotides are TGCAGCGCCGGGGGGGACACTGAAGCTTTCTTT. This sequence encodes CSAGGDTEAFF.

This rearrangement joins TRBV7-6 to TRBJ2-1, with TRBD2 identical over 15 bases. CDR3 size: 18 residues. The germline gives CDR1 SGHVS, CDR2 FNYEAQ. Trimming cost V 5 bases and J 6 bases; bases outside gene matches: 11. CDR3 amino acids: CASSPGLAGGPFSNEQFF. DNA of the CDR3: TGTGCCAGCAGCCCTGGACTAGCGGGAGGGCCTTTTTCCAATGAGCAGTTCTTC.

The chain carries TRBV30 and TRBJ1-4, with 7 nucleotides matching TRBD1. The CDR3 is 13 residues long. The V and J ends lost 8 bases and 3 bases, in that order; junction bases with no gene match: 6. Germline assignment: CDR1 GTSNPN and CDR2 SVGIG (reference sequence). The CDR3 nucleotides read TGTGCCGGACAAGGGACAGCTAATGAAAAACTGTTTTTT. Translated, it gives CAGQGTANEKLFF.

This sequence joins TRBV5-8 and TRBJ2-7; weak D call: TRBD1 (6 bases). CDR1 and CDR2 from the germline V gene are SGHTS and YDEGEE. V lost 4 bases to trimming and J lost 0 bases, with 11 bases between them. This CDR3 is built from 14 residues. The CDR3 here is CASSPRDNSYEQYF. As DNA, the CDR3 is TGTGCCAGCAGCCCCCGGGACAACTCCTACGAGCAGTACTTC.

V and J are TRBV5-1 and TRBJ2-2, with 8 nucleotides matching TRBD1. In germline, CDR1 is SGHRS, CDR2 YFSETQ. The CDR3 sequence is 15 residues long. With 4 bases clipped from V and 1 base from J, the junction kept 3 bases outside the gene matches. The CDR3 DNA reads as TGCGCCAGCAGCCCGGGGACAGGGAACACCGGGGAGCTGTTTTTT. Protein product: CASSPGTGNTGELFF.

This clone was picked up a small number of times. V and J are TRBV5-1 and TRBJ2-1; 14 bases fit TRBD2. J was trimmed by 12 bases and V by 3 bases; bases with no gene match: 8. CDR3 length: 15 residues. Germline loops: CDR1 SGHRS, CDR2 YFSETQ. CDR3 amino acids: CASSSVGTSGSGQFF. CDR3 DNA sequence: TGCGCCAGCAGCTCAGTTGGGACTAGCGGGAGTGGGCAGTTCTTC.

The J gene is TRBJ2-1, the V gene TRBV4-1; D is ambiguous. V was pared by 8 bases and J by 5 bases, with 10 bases between. The CDR3 is made up of 12 amino acids. The germline gives CDR1 MGHRA, CDR2 YSYEKL. The CDR3 bases are TGCGCCAGCGGGGTCCCCAACAATGAGCAGTTCTTC. Translation: CASGVPNNEQFF.

The chain recombines TRBV6-5 with TRBJ1-1, with D tentatively TRBD1 (6 bases). The CDR3 runs to 15 residues. Trimming removed 5 bases at V and 4 bases at J, with 17 bases between. Germline V gives CDR1 MNHEY, CDR2 SVGAGI. The DNA for the CDR3 is TGTGCCAGCAGTCCCCTTCCGGGGGCGGTCACTGAAGCTTTCTTT. This codes for CASSPLPGAVTEAFF.

J is TRBJ1-2 and V is TRBV28; D is possibly TRBD1 (6 bases). Germline CDR1 and CDR2: MDHEN and SYDVKM. The CDR3 sequence is 14 residues long. V was clipped by 8 bases and J by 8 bases, with 21 bases between them. As DNA, the CDR3 is TGTGCCAGCGGTCTTTTACAGGGACCGGAGGGCTACACCTTC. This encodes CASGLLQGPEGYTF.

This rearrangement joins TRBV30 to TRBJ2-3; 16 bases agree with TRBD2. CDR3 length equals 17 residues. CDR1 is GTSNPN and CDR2 is SVGIG in the germline V gene (reference sequence). Trimming took 5 bases from V and 4 from J; bases not matched to a gene: 9. CDR3 nucleotides: TGTGCCTGGGACCTTGGGACTAGCGGGAGGGCCGCAGATACGCAGTATTTT. Amino acid sequence: CAWDLGTSGRAADTQYF.

This chain uses TRBV7-2 with TRBJ1-1; 8 bases map to TRBD1. The trim removed 7 bases at V and 3 bases at J, leaving 7 bases unmatched. CDR1 and CDR2 (germline): SGHTA, FQGNSA. The CDR3 is 14 residues long. The CDR3, as DNA: TGTGCCAGCAAAGCAGGGGGCGCATACACTGAAGCTTTCTTT. This encodes CASKAGGAYTEAFF. Combining the CDR3 with reference TRBV7-2 and TRBJ1-1 gives the whole variable domain GAGVSQSPSNKVTEKGKDVELRCDPISGHTALYWYRQSLGQGLEFLIYFQGNSAPDKSGLPSDRFSAERTGGSVSTLTIQRTQQEDSAVYLCASKAGGAYTEAFFGQGTRLTVV.

DNA for the CDR3: TGTGCCAGCAGTTACTCGCGACAGGGAGGAGAGACCCAGTACTTC. This codes for CASSYSRQGGETQYF. The rearrangement joins TRBV6-2 or TRBV6-3 to TRBJ2-5; a weak D match, TRBD1 (7 bases). The CDR3 covers 15 residues. V dropped 0 bases and J dropped 4 bases, with 12 bases sitting between them. Germline-derived CDR1 and CDR2 are MNHEY and SVGEGT.

The chain recombines TRBV5-4 with TRBJ2-5; a possible D gene is TRBD2 (5 bases). V was trimmed by 2 bases and J by 4 bases, leaving 21 bases between them. This CDR3 comprises 17 residues. CDR1 is SGHNT and CDR2 is YYREEE in the germline V gene (reference sequence). The CDR3 spells CASSFYGVNGVGETQYF. The CDR3, as DNA: TGTGCCAGCAGCTTTTATGGGGTCAACGGGGTGGGAGAGACCCAGTACTTC.

The chain links TRBV18 to TRBJ1-1, with D maybe TRBD1 (5 bases). V lost 5 bases to trimming and J lost 1 base, with 8 bases between them. This CDR3 spans 13 amino acids. Germline V gene data show CDR1 as KGHSH and CDR2 as LQKENI. DNA for the CDR3: TGTGCCAGCTCAAGGGGTCCGAACACTGAAGCTTTCTTT. It is translated as CASSRGPNTEAFF.

As to this clone: The conserved final phenylalanine or tryptophan is absent from the CDR3, which likely points to a read error. Because the CDR3's place on the DNA is in doubt, the DNA is left out and the CDR3 is given as listed by TCRdb. The rearrangement uses TRBV11-2 and TRBJ2-7; the D call of TRBD1 is as the table states it, not checked on the DNA. Germline CDR1 is SGHAT and CDR2 is FQNNGV. The CDR3 sequence runs 9 residues, both termini included. CDR3: CASSLDRRD.

V usage is TRBV7-2 and J usage is TRBJ1-1; D ambiguous. V lost 5 bases, J lost 4 bases, and 11 bases lay in between. Germline values: CDR1 SGHTA, CDR2 FQGNSA. The CDR3 sequence is 13 residues long. In nucleotides, the CDR3 is TGTGCCAGCAGCACCAAAAGAGGCACTGAAGCTTTCTTT. Its translation is CASSTKRGTEAFF.

The chain employs TRBV29-1 and TRBJ1-4; D not certain. Germline lookup yields CDR1 SQVTM and CDR2 ANQGSEA. V lost 4 bases, J lost 4 bases, and 10 bases lay in between. The CDR3 has 13 amino acids. This CDR3 reads CSVAGGFNEKLFF. In nucleotides, the CDR3 is TGCAGCGTTGCAGGTGGCTTTAATGAAAAACTGTTTTTT.

The chain couples TRBV28 to TRBJ1-1; D is uncertain. The V and J ends lost 5 bases and 0 bases respectively, with 7 bases between them. The CDR3 sequence is 13 residues long. The germline CDR1 and CDR2 sequences are MDHEN and SYDVKM. For the CDR3, the DNA is TGTGCCAGCAGTCGGACCTTGAACACTGAAGCTTTCTTT. Residues: CASSRTLNTEAFF.

V is TRBV7-8 and J is TRBJ2-3; 7 positions agree with TRBD1. CDR3 length: 14 amino acids. The V gene end was trimmed by 5 bases and the J gene end by 8 bases; junction bases not matched to a gene: 10. Germline-derived CDR1 and CDR2 are SGHVS and FQNEAQ. The CDR3 protein is CASSPQGDPVTQYF. The CDR3 DNA sequence: TGTGCCAGCAGCCCTCAGGGGGATCCGGTTACGCAGTATTTT.

The V and J genes are TRBV11-1 and TRBJ2-7, with D maybe TRBD1 (6 bases). CDR1 SGHAT and CDR2 FQDESV come from the germline V gene (reference sequence). This CDR3 is built from 13 residues. The germline V and J ends were trimmed by 8 bases and 3 bases, with 14 bases remaining between them. The DNA for the CDR3 is TGTGCCAGCGGGGGCCCTACTCTCTACGAGCAGTACTTC. Translated, it gives CASGGPTLYEQYF. The full variable domain, completed using reference TRBV11-1 and TRBJ2-7, is EAEVAQSPRYKITEKSQAVAFWCDPISGHATLYWYRQILGQGPELLVQFQDESVVDDSQLPKDRFSAERLKGVDSTLKIQPAELGDSAMYLCASGGPTLYEQYFGPGTRLTVT.